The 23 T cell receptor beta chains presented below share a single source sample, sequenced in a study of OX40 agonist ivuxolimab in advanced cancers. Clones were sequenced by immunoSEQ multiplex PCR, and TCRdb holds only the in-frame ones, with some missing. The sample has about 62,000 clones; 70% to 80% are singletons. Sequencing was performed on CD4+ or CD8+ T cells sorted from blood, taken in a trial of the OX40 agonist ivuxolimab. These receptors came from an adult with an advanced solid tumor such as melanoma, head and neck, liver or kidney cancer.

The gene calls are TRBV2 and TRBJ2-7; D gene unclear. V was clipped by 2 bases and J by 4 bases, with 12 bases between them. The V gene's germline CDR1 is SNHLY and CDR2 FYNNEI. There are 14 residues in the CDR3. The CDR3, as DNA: TGTGCCAGCAGTGAAAATGGCCTGAGATACGAGCAGTACTTC. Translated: CASSENGLRYEQYF.

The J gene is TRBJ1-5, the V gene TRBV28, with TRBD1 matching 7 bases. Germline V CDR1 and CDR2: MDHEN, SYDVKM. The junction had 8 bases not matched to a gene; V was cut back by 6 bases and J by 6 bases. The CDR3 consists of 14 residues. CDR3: CASRPTGVIQPQHF. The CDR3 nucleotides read TGTGCCAGCAGACCTACAGGGGTGATTCAGCCCCAGCATTTT.

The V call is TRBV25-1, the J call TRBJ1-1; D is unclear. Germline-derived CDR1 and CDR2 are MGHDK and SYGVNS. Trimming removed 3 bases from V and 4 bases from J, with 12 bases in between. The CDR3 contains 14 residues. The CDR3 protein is CASSEDLEGTEAFF. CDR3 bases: TGTGCCAGCAGTGAGGACCTGGAAGGCACTGAAGCTTTCTTT.

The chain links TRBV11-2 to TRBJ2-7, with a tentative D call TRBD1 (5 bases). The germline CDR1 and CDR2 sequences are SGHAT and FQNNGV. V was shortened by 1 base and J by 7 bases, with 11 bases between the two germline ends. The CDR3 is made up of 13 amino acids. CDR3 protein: CASSLGAGREQYF. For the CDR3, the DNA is TGTGCCAGCAGCTTAGGGGCAGGGCGTGAGCAGTACTTC.

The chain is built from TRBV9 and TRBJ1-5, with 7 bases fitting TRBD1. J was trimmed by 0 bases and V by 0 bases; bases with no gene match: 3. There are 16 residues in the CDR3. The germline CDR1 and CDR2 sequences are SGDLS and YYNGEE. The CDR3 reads CASSVGGTDSNQPQHF. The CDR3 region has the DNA TGTGCCAGCAGCGTAGGCGGGACAGATAGCAATCAGCCCCAGCATTTT.

This CDR3 is CASSFTGHEQYF. DNA of the CDR3: TGTGCCAGCAGCTTTACAGGGCACGAGCAGTACTTC. The genes are TRBV11-1 and TRBJ2-7; D may be TRBD1 (6 bases). Germline CDR1 and CDR2: SGHAT and FQDESV (reference sequence). The CDR3 runs 12 residues. The V and J ends lost 3 bases and 5 bases respectively, with 8 bases between them.

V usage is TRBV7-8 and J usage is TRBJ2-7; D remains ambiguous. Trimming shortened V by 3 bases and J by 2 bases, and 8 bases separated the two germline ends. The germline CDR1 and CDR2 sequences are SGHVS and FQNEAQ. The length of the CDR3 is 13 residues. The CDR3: CASSFPGTYEQYF. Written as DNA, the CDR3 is TGTGCCAGCAGCTTCCCCGGTACCTACGAGCAGTACTTC.

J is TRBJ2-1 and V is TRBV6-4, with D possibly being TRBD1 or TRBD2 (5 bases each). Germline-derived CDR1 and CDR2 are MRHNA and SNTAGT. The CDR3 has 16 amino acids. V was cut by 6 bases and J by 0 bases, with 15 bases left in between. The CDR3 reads CASSLQWGSSYNEQFF. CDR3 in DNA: TGTGCCAGCAGCCTGCAATGGGGGAGCTCCTACAATGAGCAGTTCTTC.

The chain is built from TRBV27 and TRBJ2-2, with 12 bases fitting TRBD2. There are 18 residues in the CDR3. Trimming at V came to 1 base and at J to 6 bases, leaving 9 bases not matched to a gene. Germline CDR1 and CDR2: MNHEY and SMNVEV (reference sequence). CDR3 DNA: TGTGCCAGCAGTTTATATCTTTCTAGCGGGGGGGATTCCGGGGAGCTGTTTTTT. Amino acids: CASSLYLSSGGDSGELFF.

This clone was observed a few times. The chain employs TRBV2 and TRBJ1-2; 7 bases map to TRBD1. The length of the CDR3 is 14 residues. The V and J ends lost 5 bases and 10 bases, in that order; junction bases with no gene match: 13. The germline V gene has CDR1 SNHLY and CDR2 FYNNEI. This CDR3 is CASSLPSRQGDYTF. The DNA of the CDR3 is TGTGCCAGCAGTCTCCCCAGCAGACAGGGAGACTACACCTTC.

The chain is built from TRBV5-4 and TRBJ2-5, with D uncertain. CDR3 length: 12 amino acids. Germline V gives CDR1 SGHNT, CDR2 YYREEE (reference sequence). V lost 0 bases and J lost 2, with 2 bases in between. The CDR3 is CASSLGQETQYF. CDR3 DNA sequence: TGTGCCAGCAGCTTGGGACAAGAGACCCAGTACTTC.

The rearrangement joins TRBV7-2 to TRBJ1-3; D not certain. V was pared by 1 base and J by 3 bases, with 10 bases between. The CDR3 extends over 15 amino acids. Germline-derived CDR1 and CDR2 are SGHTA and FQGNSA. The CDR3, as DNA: TGTGCCAGCAGCTTAGACGCGACACTTGGAAACACCATATATTTT. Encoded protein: CASSLDATLGNTIYF.

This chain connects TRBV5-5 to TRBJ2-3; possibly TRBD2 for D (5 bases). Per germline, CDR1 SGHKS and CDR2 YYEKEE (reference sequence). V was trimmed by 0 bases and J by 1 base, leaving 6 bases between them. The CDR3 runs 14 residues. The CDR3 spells CASSLGRGTDTQYF. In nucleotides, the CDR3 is TGTGCCAGCAGCTTGGGGCGGGGCACAGATACGCAGTATTTT.

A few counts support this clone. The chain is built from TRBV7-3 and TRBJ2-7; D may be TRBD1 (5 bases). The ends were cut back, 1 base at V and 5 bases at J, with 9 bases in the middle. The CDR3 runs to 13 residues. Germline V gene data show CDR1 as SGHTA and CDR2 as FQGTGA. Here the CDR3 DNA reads TGTGCCAGCAGCTTAAAGGTCAGGGACGAGCAGTACTTC. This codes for CASSLKVRDEQYF.

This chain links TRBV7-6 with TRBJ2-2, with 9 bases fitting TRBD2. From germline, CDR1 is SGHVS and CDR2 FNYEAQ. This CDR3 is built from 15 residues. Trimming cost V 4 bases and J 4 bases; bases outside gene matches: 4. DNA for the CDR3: TGTGCCAGCAGCTACGGGACTAGCCCCACCGGGGAGCTGTTTTTT. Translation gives CASSYGTSPTGELFF.

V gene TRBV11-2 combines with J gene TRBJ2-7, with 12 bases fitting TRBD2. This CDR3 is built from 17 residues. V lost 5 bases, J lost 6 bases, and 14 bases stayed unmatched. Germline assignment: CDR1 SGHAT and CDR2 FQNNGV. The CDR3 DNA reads TGTGCCAGCAGCCCCAACTCTGGACTAGCGGGGTTCCTCGAGCAGTACTTC. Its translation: CASSPNSGLAGFLEQYF.

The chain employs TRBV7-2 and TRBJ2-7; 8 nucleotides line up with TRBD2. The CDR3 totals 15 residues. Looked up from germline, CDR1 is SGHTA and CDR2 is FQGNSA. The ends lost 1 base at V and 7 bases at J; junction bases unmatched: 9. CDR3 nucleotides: TGTGCCAGCAGCTTAGTGGCGGGAGGCCCCTTGGAGCAGTACTTC. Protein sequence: CASSLVAGGPLEQYF.

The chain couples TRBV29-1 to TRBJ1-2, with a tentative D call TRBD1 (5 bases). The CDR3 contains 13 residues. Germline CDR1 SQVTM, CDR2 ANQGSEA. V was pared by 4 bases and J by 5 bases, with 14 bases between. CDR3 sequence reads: CSVVKGLQYGYTF. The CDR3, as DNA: TGCAGCGTTGTCAAGGGGTTGCAGTATGGCTACACCTTC.

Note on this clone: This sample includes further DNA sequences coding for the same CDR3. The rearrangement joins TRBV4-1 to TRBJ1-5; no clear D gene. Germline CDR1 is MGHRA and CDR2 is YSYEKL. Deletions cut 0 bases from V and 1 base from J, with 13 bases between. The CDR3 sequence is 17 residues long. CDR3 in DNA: TGCGCCAGCAGCCAAGATTTTTTGGAGCAAAGCAATCAGCCCCAGCATTTT. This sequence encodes CASSQDFLEQSNQPQHF.

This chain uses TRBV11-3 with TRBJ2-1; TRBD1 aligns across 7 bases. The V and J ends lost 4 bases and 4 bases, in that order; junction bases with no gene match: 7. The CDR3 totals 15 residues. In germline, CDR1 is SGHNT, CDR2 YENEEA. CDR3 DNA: TGTGCCAGCAGCTCGACGCCGGACAGGTACAATGAGCAGTTCTTC. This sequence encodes CASSSTPDRYNEQFF.

CDR3 sequence reads: CASSLLAGGPTGANVLTF. The DNA of the CDR3 is TGTGCCAGCAGTTTATTGGCGGGAGGGCCCACTGGGGCCAACGTCCTGACTTTC. The chain uses TRBV27 and TRBJ2-6; 9 nucleotides agree with TRBD2. Trimming at V came to 1 base and at J to 2 bases, leaving 6 bases not matched to a gene. The CDR3 extends over 18 amino acids. Germline CDR1 MNHEY, CDR2 SMNVEV (reference sequence).

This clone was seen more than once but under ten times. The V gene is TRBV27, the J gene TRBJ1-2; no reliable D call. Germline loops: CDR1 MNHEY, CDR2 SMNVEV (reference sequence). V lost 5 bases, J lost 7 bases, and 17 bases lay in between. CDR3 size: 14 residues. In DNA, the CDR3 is TGTGCCAGCAGTATGGCCAGTTACTATTCTGGCTACACCTTC. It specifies CASSMASYYSGYTF.

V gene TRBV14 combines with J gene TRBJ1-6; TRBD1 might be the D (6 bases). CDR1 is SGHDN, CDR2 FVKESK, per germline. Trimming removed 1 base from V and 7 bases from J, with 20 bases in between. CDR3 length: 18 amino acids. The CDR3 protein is CASSQGRGGTVSNSPLHF. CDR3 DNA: TGTGCCAGCAGCCAAGGTAGAGGGGGGACGGTCTCGAATTCACCCCTCCACTTT.